A single sample gave rise to the 10 T cell receptor beta chains below, sequenced in a study of T cell repertoires in aging, cancer and after chemotherapy. Rearranged V-D-J TRB sequences were amplified with a mixed TRB-A/B primer pool. MiXCR, run by TCRdb on the multiplex PCR reads, gives a single entry per CDR3 protein. The table includes about 9,400 distinct CDR3 sequences, 35% to 45% detected once. TCR beta rearrangements were amplified from peripheral blood genomic DNA. The source material was blood. The receptors originated from a human donor in good health.

The chain is built from TRBV11-2 and TRBJ2-7; perhaps TRBD1 as D (6 bases). Looked up from germline, CDR1 is SGHAT and CDR2 is FQNNGV. The CDR3 is 16 residues long. Deletions cut 3 bases from V and 5 bases from J, with 20 bases between. The CDR3 here is CASSFDLALGAHEQYF. DNA for the CDR3: TGTGCCAGCAGCTTTGATCTGGCCCTGGGGGCCCACGAGCAGTACTTC.

J is TRBJ2-7 and V is TRBV27; 8 bases map to TRBD1. J gave up 4 bases and V 2 bases, and 4 bases lay outside the gene matches. Germline V lookup: CDR1 MNHEY, CDR2 SMNVEV (reference sequence). This CDR3 contains 14 residues. The CDR3 here is CASSLGQGFYEQYF. Here the CDR3 DNA reads TGTGCCAGCAGTTTAGGACAGGGATTTTACGAGCAGTACTTC.

The J gene is TRBJ1-2, the V gene TRBV6-5; 7 bases are shared with TRBD1. Germline CDR1 reads MNHEY; CDR2 reads SVGAGI. Trimming took 5 bases from V and 4 from J; bases not matched to a gene: 10. The CDR3 consists of 15 residues. The CDR3 DNA reads as TGTGCCAGCAGTAACGGACAGGCCCCTGGCTATGGCTACACCTTC. Encoded protein: CASSNGQAPGYGYTF.

By share, this clonotype ranks as medium-sized. The chain uses TRBV29-1 and TRBJ2-2, with a tentative D call TRBD1 (6 bases). CDR3 length equals 15 residues. The V gene lost 4 bases and the J gene lost 6 bases, with 18 bases spanning the gap. Germline loops: CDR1 SQVTM, CDR2 ANQGSEA. In nucleotides, the CDR3 is TGCAGCGTTGCCCAGGGGTGGGGTATGGCCGGGGAGCTGTTTTTT. Its protein product is CSVAQGWGMAGELFF.

This clonotype was observed a few times. The chain carries TRBV5-4 and TRBJ2-5; D not certain. CDR1 is SGHNT, CDR2 YYREEE, per germline (reference sequence). The germline V and J ends were trimmed by 2 bases and 0 bases, with 5 bases remaining between them. This CDR3 region has 13 residues. CDR3 DNA sequence: TGTGCCAGCAGCTTCCGCTACCAAGAGACCCAGTACTTC. It translates to CASSFRYQETQYF.

This sequence joins TRBV10-3 and TRBJ1-2; possible D gene TRBD1, 6 bases. The ends were cut back, 2 bases at V and 9 bases at J, with 13 bases in the middle. The CDR3 is 13 residues long. CDR1 and CDR2 (germline): ENHRY, SYGVKD. The CDR3 DNA is TGTGCCATCAGTGAGACCACGACAGGAAGCTACACCTTC. Translating gives CAISETTTGSYTF.

The rearrangement joins TRBV13 to TRBJ1-2; D call uncertain. Trimming removed 6 bases from V and 7 bases from J, with 15 bases in between. Germline V CDR1 and CDR2: PRHDT, FYEKMQ (reference sequence). The CDR3 has 13 residues. The CDR3: CASSYSRGAGYTF. CDR3 nucleotides: TGTGCCAGCAGTTACTCGCGGGGAGCTGGCTACACCTTC.

This chain links TRBV27 with TRBJ1-5; no definite D call. The CDR3 spans 12 residues. Trimming shortened V by 8 bases and J by 0 bases, and 5 bases separated the two germline ends. Germline loops: CDR1 MNHEY, CDR2 SMNVEV (reference sequence). CDR3 in amino acids: CASGLSNQPQHF. CDR3 coding DNA: TGTGCCAGCGGCCTTAGCAATCAGCCCCAGCATTTT.

This clonotype was seen a handful of times. The V call is TRBV11-3, the J call TRBJ2-1, with D unclear. This CDR3 spans 12 amino acids. V lost 5 bases, J lost 7 bases, and 9 bases lay in between. Germline V gene data show CDR1 as SGHNT and CDR2 as YENEEA. The DNA of the CDR3 is TGTGCCAGCAGCCCCTCTAGGAATGAGCAGTTCTTC. Translated, it gives CASSPSRNEQFF.

In the case of this clonotype: One end of the junction is discordant with germline, which a read error may explain. The J gene is TRBJ2-1, the V gene TRBV13; tentatively, D is TRBD2 (6 bases). The V gene's germline CDR1 is PRHDT and CDR2 FYEKMQ (reference sequence). The CDR3 runs 17 residues. CDR3 nucleotide sequence: TGCGCCAGCAGCCAAGAGCCAGCCAGGCGGGGTTACAATGAGCAGTTCTTC. Encoded protein: CASSQEPARRGYNEQFF.